This paragraph reports one T cell receptor beta chain. Its antigen is unknown. Using immunoSEQ multiplex PCR, the repertoire was profiled, and TCRdb retains in-frame clones only, with some absent. The sample has 680 or so clones, 60% to 80% seen once. The time point denotes: pre-treatment baseline. Memory T cells counted as immune-effector cells when CD3+ CD4- CD8+ CD45RA- CD45RO-high CD27- CCR7-. One draw preceded checkpoint blockade; another followed its first cycle at week 3. The data originate from a study of blood T cell dynamics during melanoma immunotherapy. Overall study results and limits: The most clonal sorted CD8+ subset, immune-effector cells, was closest to cell-free DNA CDR3 sequences.

Sequences were derived from CD8+ T cells from blood, sampled from a patient treated with checkpoint blockade. The TCR sequence derives from a human donor with melanoma.

In DNA, the CDR3 is TGTGCCAGCAGCCAAGGTTGGAGCTCCTACAATGAGCAGTTCTTC. The encoded protein is CASSQGWSSYNEQFF. The chain combines TRBV4-2 with TRBJ2-1; D is uncertain. Germline CDR1 is LGHNA and CDR2 is YNFKEQ. CDR3 length equals 15 residues. V was pared by 1 base and J by 0 bases, with 7 bases between.